These 30 T cell receptor beta chains share one sample of origin, sequenced in a study of cytomegalovirus exposure and HLA in healthy donors. PCR employed 60 Vbeta and 13 Jbeta primers. Clones were sequenced by immunoSEQ multiplex PCR, and TCRdb holds only the in-frame ones, with some missing. The sample includes roughly 200,000 clones, around nine tenths of them seen just once. The sample consisted of PBMCs. The receptors derive from a woman in her twenties or thirties in good health and CMV-seronegative.

This clone was observed a single time. The chain has TRBV9 and TRBJ2-2; possible D gene TRBD2, 6 bases. The V gene's germline CDR1 is SGDLS and CDR2 YYNGEE. The CDR3 is 14 amino acids. V was cut by 2 bases and J by 6 bases, with 11 bases left in between. This CDR3 reads CASSVGLQAGELFF. CDR3 bases: TGTGCCAGCAGCGTCGGACTACAGGCCGGGGAGCTGTTTTTT.

CDR3 in amino acids: CASSLGQGTSSPLHF. The DNA of the CDR3 is TGTGCCAGCAGCTTAGGCCAGGGGACGAGTTCACCCCTCCACTTT. This rearrangement joins TRBV7-2 to TRBJ1-6; a possible D gene is TRBD1 (6 bases). Germline CDR1 SGHTA, CDR2 FQGNSA. The CDR3 spans 15 residues. Trimming removed 1 base at V and 9 bases at J, with 13 bases between.

The genes are TRBV5-1 and TRBJ2-5; possible D gene TRBD2, 6 bases. CDR3 size: 13 residues. With 3 bases removed from V and 5 bases from J, the gap between germline ends came to 11 bases. The germline gives CDR1 SGHRS, CDR2 YFSETQ. CDR3 sequence reads: CASSWDSTETQYF. DNA of the CDR3: TGCGCCAGCAGCTGGGACTCGACGGAGACCCAGTACTTC.

This clone has just one count. A read error may produce the germline difference seen at one junction end. In nucleotides, the CDR3 is TGTGCCAGCAGTGCGACTCAGAACGCTGAAGCTTTCTTT. It is translated as CASSATQNAEAFF. The V call is TRBV6-1, the J call TRBJ1-1; D ambiguous. The CDR3 is 13 residues long. Germline values: CDR1 MNHNS, CDR2 SASEGT.

V and J are TRBV5-1 and TRBJ2-1; 10 nucleotides agree with TRBD2. This CDR3 region has 15 residues. Germline loops: CDR1 SGHRS, CDR2 YFSETQ. Trimming removed 3 bases from V and 7 bases from J; junction bases left unmatched: 7. This chain's CDR3 is CASSWRAGGRNEQFF. The CDR3 DNA reads as TGCGCCAGCAGCTGGAGAGCGGGGGGGCGGAATGAGCAGTTCTTC.

This rearrangement joins TRBV7-9 to TRBJ2-7; 8 bases agree with TRBD1. J was trimmed by 6 bases and V by 0 bases; bases with no gene match: 7. This CDR3 spans 15 amino acids. Germline values: CDR1 SEHNR, CDR2 FQNEAQ (reference sequence). CDR3 sequence: CASSLAETGAIEQYF. The DNA of the CDR3 is TGTGCCAGCAGCTTAGCGGAGACAGGGGCCATCGAGCAGTACTTC.

The chain is built from TRBV5-1 and TRBJ2-7; D might be TRBD1 (6 bases). CDR1 SGHRS and CDR2 YFSETQ come from the germline V gene. Trimming stripped 2 bases from V and 2 bases from J, with 11 bases between. The CDR3 extends over 14 amino acids. CDR3 DNA: TGCGCCAGCAGCTTACAAACAGGGCCCTACGAGCAGTACTTC. As protein: CASSLQTGPYEQYF. Full variable domain (missing parts from reference TRBV5-1 and TRBJ2-7): KAGVTQTPRYLIKTRGQQVTLSCSPISGHRSVSWYQQTPGQGLQFLFEYFSETQRNKGNFPGRFSGRQFSNSRSEMNVSTLELGDSALYLCASSLQTGPYEQYFGPGTRLTVT.

The chain carries TRBV7-9 and TRBJ1-1; 7 bases are a match to TRBD1. Germline V gene data show CDR1 as SEHNR and CDR2 as FQNEAQ (reference sequence). Trimming took 5 bases from V and 5 from J; bases not matched to a gene: 5. This CDR3 has 13 residues. The CDR3 reads CASSPDRRTEAFF. The CDR3 DNA follows: TGTGCCAGCAGCCCGGACAGGAGGACTGAAGCTTTCTTT.

V and J are TRBV5-4 and TRBJ2-5, with 9 bases lining up with TRBD1. The J call is in doubt because the DNA end fits TRBJ2-7 better. This CDR3 is 14 amino acids long. Germline V lookup: CDR1 SGHNT, CDR2 YYREEE (reference sequence). CDR3 residues: CASSRGQGLNEQYF. The CDR3, as DNA: TGTGCCAGCAGCAGGGGACAGGGTCTCAACGAGCAGTACTTC.

The chain couples TRBV4-2 to TRBJ2-5; the match to TRBD2 covers 10 bases. The DNA end favors TRBJ2-7, so the J call may be wrong. Germline loops: CDR1 LGHNA, CDR2 YNFKEQ. The CDR3 runs to 16 residues. The CDR3 DNA reads as TGTGCCAGCAGCCAACTGATAGCGGGGGGACCCTACGAGCAGTACTTC. It yields the protein CASSQLIAGGPYEQYF.

In this sample, this clone turned up once. The gene calls are TRBV27 and TRBJ2-5; no definite D call. This CDR3 is 13 amino acids long. Trimming shortened V by 6 bases and J by 7 bases, and 15 bases separated the two germline ends. Germline V gene data show CDR1 as MNHEY and CDR2 as SMNVEV (reference sequence). DNA for the CDR3: TGTGCCAGCAGGGGCACTGGCCCCACGACCCAGTACTTC. Its translation is CASRGTGPTTQYF.

The sample holds one count of this clone. The chain uses TRBV19 and TRBJ1-1; D may be TRBD1 (5 bases). Per germline, CDR1 LNHDA and CDR2 SQIVND (reference sequence). The V gene lost 6 bases and the J gene lost 0 bases, with 20 bases spanning the gap. The CDR3 runs 17 residues. For the CDR3, the DNA is TGTGCCAGTAGCAATACCACGGGACGGAGGGTGAACACTGAAGCTTTCTTT. It yields the protein CASSNTTGRRVNTEAFF.

This clone was detected only once. The chain uses TRBV2 and TRBJ1-4; maybe TRBD1 (5 bases). The V and J ends lost 4 bases and 0 bases respectively, with 12 bases between them. Germline assignment: CDR1 SNHLY and CDR2 FYNNEI. The CDR3 has 16 residues. The DNA for the CDR3 is TGTGCCAGCAGTGCCTGGGGGGGAGCAACTAATGAAAAACTGTTTTTT. This codes for CASSAWGGATNEKLFF.

The chain couples TRBV18 to TRBJ2-7, with 9 bases identical to TRBD2. V lost 2 bases and J lost 3; bases outside the gene matches: 11. The CDR3 runs to 17 residues. From germline, CDR1 is KGHSH and CDR2 LQKENI. The CDR3 here is CASSPNPVSGGLYEQYF. CDR3 DNA sequence: TGTGCCAGCTCACCAAACCCGGTGAGCGGGGGGCTCTACGAGCAGTACTTC.

The chain couples TRBV5-1 to TRBJ2-2; perhaps TRBD1 as D (6 bases). The CDR3 covers 15 residues. The germline gives CDR1 SGHRS, CDR2 YFSETQ. The V gene lost 4 bases and the J gene lost 4 bases, with 14 bases spanning the gap. CDR3 coding DNA: TGCGCCAGCAGCCCGAGGACAGAGTTCACCGGGGAGCTGTTTTTT. Protein: CASSPRTEFTGELFF.

A note on this clone: The germline gene is not matched at one end of the junction; a read error may be the cause. The chain combines TRBV7-9 with TRBJ2-7; tentatively, D is TRBD2 (5 bases). Germline V gene data show CDR1 as SEHNR and CDR2 as FQNEAQ (reference sequence). CDR3 length equals 11 residues. CDR3: CASSMAGKEDF. CDR3 coding DNA: TGTGCCAGCAGCATGGCCGGGAAAGAGGACTTC.

The chain is built from TRBV5-4 and TRBJ1-1; D unresolved. Germline loops: CDR1 SGHNT, CDR2 YYREEE (reference sequence). Trimming took off 4 bases at V and 5 bases at J, with 12 bases between the two ends. The CDR3 loop spans 13 amino acids. The CDR3: CASSTSGYTEAFF. The CDR3 DNA follows: TGTGCCAGCAGCACCTCAGGCTATACTGAAGCTTTCTTT.

The rearrangement uses TRBV7-8 and TRBJ2-3; TRBD2 is a possible D gene (5 bases). The CDR3 totals 12 residues. Trimming cost V 3 bases and J 5 bases, with 6 bases left between them. Per germline, CDR1 SGHVS and CDR2 FQNEAQ. The CDR3 protein is CASSFSVDTQYF. Here the CDR3 DNA reads TGTGCCAGCAGCTTTAGCGTAGATACGCAGTATTTT.

J is TRBJ1-1 and V is TRBV10-3, with 8 nucleotides matching TRBD1. This CDR3 comprises 13 residues. Germline CDR1 is ENHRY and CDR2 is SYGVKD. V gave up 6 bases and J gave up 4 bases; unmatched junction bases: 4. In nucleotides, the CDR3 is TGTGCCATCAGCAAAGACAGGGGCACTGAAGCTTTCTTT. Translated: CAISKDRGTEAFF.

The chain links TRBV6-1 to TRBJ1-1, with 7 bases identical to TRBD1. Germline V lookup: CDR1 MNHNS, CDR2 SASEGT. V trimming: 4 bases; J trimming: 2 bases; junction bases outside the gene matches: 4. The CDR3 has 14 amino acids. CDR3: CASSGAGGNTEAFF. The CDR3 DNA reads TGTGCCAGCAGTGGGGCAGGGGGAAACACTGAAGCTTTCTTT.

This chain connects TRBV7-2 to TRBJ2-7, with TRBD1 identical over 7 bases. The V gene end was trimmed by 5 bases and the J gene end by 3 bases; junction bases not matched to a gene: 4. Germline CDR1 is SGHTA and CDR2 is FQGNSA. The CDR3 consists of 13 residues. The CDR3 sequence is CASSLQGYYEQYF. The CDR3 coding sequence is TGTGCCAGCAGCCTACAGGGGTACTACGAGCAGTACTTC.

This chain joins TRBV6-1 and TRBJ1-1; TRBD1 is a possible D gene (5 bases). Trimming removed 6 bases from V and 0 bases from J, with 8 bases in between. The CDR3 contains 13 residues. CDR1 is MNHNS and CDR2 is SASEGT in the germline V gene. CDR3 amino acids: CASRQQVNTEAFF. CDR3 bases: TGTGCCAGCAGACAACAGGTGAACACTGAAGCTTTCTTT.

On this clone itself: In the same sample, other DNA sequences code for this CDR3. The genes are TRBV19 and TRBJ2-5; D is possibly TRBD2 (6 bases). The CDR3 consists of 13 residues. Deletions cut 1 base from V and 3 bases from J, with 6 bases between. Germline loops: CDR1 LNHDA, CDR2 SQIVND (reference sequence). The CDR3 DNA reads TGTGCCAGTAGTATAGGACTAGAAGAGACCCAGTACTTC. Amino acids: CASSIGLEETQYF.

The chain carries TRBV7-6 and TRBJ1-4, with D hard to call. This CDR3 is 15 amino acids long. V was clipped by 5 bases and J by 7 bases, with 17 bases between them. Germline V gene lookup returns CDR1 SGHVS and CDR2 FNYEAQ. This CDR3 reads CASSLGSRGSEKLFF. The CDR3 DNA is TGTGCCAGCAGCCTTGGAAGCCGTGGGAGTGAAAAACTGTTTTTT.

The V call is TRBV10-3, the J call TRBJ2-1, with TRBD2 matching over 10 bases. The germline V gene has CDR1 ENHRY and CDR2 SYGVKD. Trimming took 0 bases from V and 5 from J; bases not matched to a gene: 4. CDR3 length equals 16 residues. The CDR3 DNA sequence: TGTGCCATCAGTGAGTCGAGGCTAGCGGGGGACAATGAGCAGTTCTTC. This sequence encodes CAISESRLAGDNEQFF.

The chain couples TRBV11-2 to TRBJ2-5, with TRBD2 as a possible D gene (6 bases). This CDR3 is 12 amino acids long. V shed 3 bases and J shed 5 bases, with 7 bases lying between them. Per germline, CDR1 SGHAT and CDR2 FQNNGV. CDR3 nucleotides: TGTGCCAGCAGCTTGAGCGGGGAGACCCAGTACTTC. Encoded protein: CASSLSGETQYF.

The chain combines TRBV18 with TRBJ1-1; tentative D call: TRBD1 (5 bases). The V gene lost 3 bases and the J gene lost 5 bases, with 13 bases spanning the gap. The CDR3 sequence is 14 residues long. Germline V CDR1 and CDR2: KGHSH, LQKENI. The DNA for the CDR3 is TGTGCCAGCTCACCTGGGGGGGGGAGGACTGAAGCTTTCTTT. It yields the protein CASSPGGGRTEAFF.

The rearrangement uses TRBV11-2 and TRBJ2-5; the D gene is possibly TRBD2 (5 bases). In germline, CDR1 is SGHAT, CDR2 FQNNGV. The length of the CDR3 is 16 residues. The V end lost 4 bases, the J end lost 5 bases, and 20 bases lay between the germline ends. CDR3 coding DNA: TGTGCCAGCAGCTCGGTTGGGTCCCCGGAGGAGGAGACCCAGTACTTC. Translating gives CASSSVGSPEEETQYF.

The gene calls are TRBV27 and TRBJ2-1; TRBD2 matches at 9 bases. Looked up from germline, CDR1 is MNHEY and CDR2 is SMNVEV (reference sequence). The V gene end was trimmed by 6 bases and the J gene end by 0 bases; junction bases not matched to a gene: 6. This CDR3 is 16 amino acids long. The CDR3 bases are TGTGCCAGCAGCCGGACTAGCGCTAGCTCCTACAATGAGCAGTTCTTC. It translates to CASSRTSASSYNEQFF.

The CDR3 sequence is CARSSEPGLCSYNEQFF. For the CDR3, the DNA is TGTGCCAGAAGCTCAGAACCGGGACTATGCTCCTACAATGAGCAGTTCTTC. This rearrangement joins TRBV5-3 to TRBJ2-1; the match to TRBD2 covers 7 bases. TRBV5-3 is filed as an ORF, its function uncertain. The V segment lost 3 bases and the J segment 0 bases; nucleotides outside the gene matches: 9. The CDR3 extends over 17 amino acids.